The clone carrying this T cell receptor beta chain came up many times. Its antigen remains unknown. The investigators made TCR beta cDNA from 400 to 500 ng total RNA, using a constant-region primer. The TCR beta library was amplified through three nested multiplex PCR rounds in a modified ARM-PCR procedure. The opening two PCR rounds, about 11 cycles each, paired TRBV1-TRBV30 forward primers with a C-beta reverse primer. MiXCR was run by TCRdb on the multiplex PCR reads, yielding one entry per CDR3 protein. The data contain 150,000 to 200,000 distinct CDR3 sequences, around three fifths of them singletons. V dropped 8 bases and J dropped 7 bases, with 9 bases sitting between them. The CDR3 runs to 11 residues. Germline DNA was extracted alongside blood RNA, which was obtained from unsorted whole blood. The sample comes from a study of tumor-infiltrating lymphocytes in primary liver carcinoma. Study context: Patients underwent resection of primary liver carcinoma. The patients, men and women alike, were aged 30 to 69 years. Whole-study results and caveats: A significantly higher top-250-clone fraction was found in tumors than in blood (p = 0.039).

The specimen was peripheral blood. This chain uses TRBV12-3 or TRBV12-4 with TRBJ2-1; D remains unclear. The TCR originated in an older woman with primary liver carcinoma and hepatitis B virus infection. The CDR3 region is CASSKVNEQFF. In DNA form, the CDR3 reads TGTGCCAGCTCGAAAGTTAATGAGCAGTTCTTC.